What follows describes a single T cell receptor (beta chain). These data belong to a study of blood T cell repertoires in COVID-19. The CDR3 runs 15 residues. CDR1 and CDR2 (germline): MNHEY, SVGAGI. With 4 bases removed from V and 9 bases from J, the gap between germline ends came to 16 bases. The cohort comprised adults aged roughly 18 to 95 years residing in approximately 25 US areas. Cohort assignment relied on participant-reported clinical history. As handled by the study authors: Quantification of nucleated cells was approximated via reference gene primer amplification. Using immunoSEQ multiplex PCR, the repertoire was profiled, and TCRdb retains in-frame clones only, with some absent. Clonal size and the V and J genes are those of that table, whereas D and trimming came from the DNA. The data show 300,000 to 400,000 clones, 88% seen once.

The sequencing sample was made of PBMCs or T cells enriched from blood (not recorded which). The receptor's source is a woman aged 18-29 years who had recovered from COVID-19. V gene TRBV6-5 combines with J gene TRBJ1-6, with a tentative D call TRBD1 (6 bases). This CDR3 is CASSSYREGGSPLHF. In nucleotides, the CDR3 is TGTGCCAGCAGTTCCTACAGGGAGGGAGGTTCACCCCTCCACTTT.